The 31 T cell receptor beta chains presented below share a single source sample, sequenced in a study of pediatric ulcerative colitis. The protocol was immunoSEQ multiplex PCR, while the TCRdb copy is restricted to in-frame clones and leaves out a portion. Among about 36,000 clones, over 65% were seen once, and the ten largest hold roughly 25%. The sequencing input was blood. These receptor sequences come from a girl aged 5 to 17 with moderate ulcerative colitis.

The V and J genes are TRBV27 and TRBJ1-1; perhaps TRBD1 as D (5 bases). Trimming took 10 bases from V and 3 from J, leaving 18 bases between them. Germline V gene lookup returns CDR1 MNHEY and CDR2 SMNVEV (reference sequence). The CDR3 contains 14 residues. The CDR3 loop reads CATRSPWGHTEAFF. The CDR3 nucleotides read TGTGCCACCAGATCCCCCTGGGGCCACACTGAAGCTTTCTTT.

The rearrangement links TRBV19 to TRBJ1-5, with D perhaps matching TRBD1 (6 bases). Germline V gene sequence: CDR1 LNHDA, CDR2 SQIVND (reference sequence). The CDR3 runs to 15 residues. V was clipped by 5 bases and J by 7 bases, with 18 bases between them. This CDR3 is CASSPGAAGKQPQHF. CDR3 DNA: TGTGCCAGTAGTCCGGGGGCCGCCGGGAAGCAGCCCCAGCATTTT.

This clone was observed a handful of times. The chain joins TRBV5-1 to TRBJ1-5, with D possibly TRBD1 on 5 matching bases. The V and J ends lost 1 base and 4 bases respectively, with 12 bases between them. CDR1 SGHRS and CDR2 YFSETQ come from the germline V gene. The CDR3 has 15 amino acids. The CDR3 sequence: CASSLTGTGNQPQHF. The CDR3 DNA is TGCGCCAGCAGCTTGACCGGGACTGGGAATCAGCCCCAGCATTTT.

This clone was seen a few times. The chain links TRBV6-5 to TRBJ1-1, with unresolved D. CDR3 length: 13 residues. With 8 bases removed from V and 3 bases from J, the gap between germline ends came to 13 bases. Germline V gives CDR1 MNHEY, CDR2 SVGAGI. CDR3: CASRSGPHTEAFF. The CDR3 region has the DNA TGTGCCAGCCGAAGTGGGCCTCACACTGAAGCTTTCTTT.

The rearrangement links TRBV28 to TRBJ2-1; 7 bases agree with TRBD1. V shed 6 bases and J 2 bases; nucleotides not matched to a gene: 10. CDR1 and CDR2 (germline): MDHEN, SYDVKM. The CDR3 spans 16 residues. The CDR3: CASRRGRAATYNEQFF. The CDR3 DNA sequence: TGTGCCAGCAGGAGGGGGCGGGCCGCAACCTACAATGAGCAGTTCTTC. The whole variable domain, remainder taken from reference TRBV28 and TRBJ2-1, is DVKVTQSSRYLVKRTGEKVFLECVQDMDHENMFWYRQDPGLGLRLIYFSYDVKMKEKGDIPEGYSVSREKKERFSLILESASTNQTSMYLCASRRGRAATYNEQFFGPGTRLTVL.

The genes are TRBV7-9 and TRBJ1-5; D may be TRBD1 (5 bases). The length of the CDR3 is 16 residues. Looked up from germline, CDR1 is SEHNR and CDR2 is FQNEAQ (reference sequence). The germline V and J ends were trimmed by 1 base and 6 bases, with 16 bases remaining between them. DNA of the CDR3: TGTGCCAGCAGCTTAGATTGGCAGGGTGGGACTCAGCCCCAGCATTTT. Its protein product is CASSLDWQGGTQPQHF.

On this clone: In the same sample, other DNA sequences code for this CDR3. This rearrangement joins TRBV7-2 to TRBJ1-1, with D tentatively TRBD1 (5 bases). The CDR3 covers 14 residues. Germline lookup yields CDR1 SGHTA and CDR2 FQGNSA. The V end lost 7 bases, the J end lost 2 bases, and 14 bases lay between the germline ends. CDR3 sequence reads: CASTPGGVNTEAFF. The DNA of the CDR3 is TGTGCCAGCACCCCTGGGGGGGTAAACACTGAAGCTTTCTTT.

V usage is TRBV4-1 and J usage is TRBJ1-1; 7 bases are shared with TRBD1. The CDR3 covers 14 residues. Germline lookup yields CDR1 MGHRA and CDR2 YSYEKL. The V and J ends lost 2 bases and 3 bases, in that order; junction bases with no gene match: 3. CDR3 nucleotide sequence: TGCGCCAGCAGCCAAATCAGGGGGGACACTGAAGCTTTCTTT. Its protein is CASSQIRGDTEAFF.

The chain joins TRBV19 to TRBJ2-6, with 14 bases lining up with TRBD2. Germline CDR1 and CDR2: LNHDA and SQIVND (reference sequence). This CDR3 is built from 19 residues. Germline trimming cut 3 bases from V and 1 base from J; bases unmatched to any gene: 5. The CDR3 nucleotides read TGTGCCAGTAGTATCGGGACTAGCGGGAGCGCATCTGGGGCCAACGTCCTGACTTTC. Its translation: CASSIGTSGSASGANVLTF.

This clone was seen more than once but under ten times. The CDR3 spells CALDRAFNYGYTF. For the CDR3, the DNA is TGTGCCCTAGACAGGGCGTTTAACTATGGCTACACCTTC. V gene TRBV30 combines with J gene TRBJ1-2; 7 bases match TRBD1. The CDR3 is 13 amino acids. In germline, CDR1 is GTSNPN, CDR2 SVGIG (reference sequence). The junction had 7 bases not matched to a gene; V was cut back by 8 bases and J by 1 base.

The V call is TRBV6-5, the J call TRBJ1-1; D uncertain. The germline gives CDR1 MNHEY, CDR2 SVGAGI. The CDR3 covers 12 residues. The germline V and J ends were trimmed by 11 bases and 1 base, with 11 bases remaining between them. The CDR3 region has the DNA TGTGCCTCCCGAACACCGAACACTGAAGCTTTCTTT. Residues: CASRTPNTEAFF.

This clone was observed a handful of times. This chain connects TRBV5-8 to TRBJ2-7; 9 bases fit TRBD2. With V trimmed by 4 bases and J by 4 bases, 9 bases remained unmatched. Germline V gene data show CDR1 as SGHTS and CDR2 as YDEGEE. The CDR3 has 15 amino acids. CDR3 sequence (DNA): TGTGCCAGCAGCCCAACCCCCGGACTAGCGTACGAGCAGTACTTC. Its translation is CASSPTPGLAYEQYF.

The V and J genes are TRBV9 and TRBJ2-3, with 10 bases aligning to TRBD2. This CDR3 is built from 15 residues. Germline V gene lookup returns CDR1 SGDLS and CDR2 YYNGEE. The trim removed 4 bases at V and 1 base at J, leaving 3 bases unmatched. CDR3 loop: CASSQSGGGTDTQYF. CDR3 sequence (DNA): TGTGCCAGCAGCCAAAGCGGGGGGGGCACAGATACGCAGTATTTT. Full variable domain (remainder filled in from reference TRBV9 and TRBJ2-3): DSGVTQTPKHLITATGQRVTLRCSPRSGDLSVYWYQQSLDQGLQFLIQYYNGEERAKGNILERFSAQQFPDLHSELNLSSLELGDSALYFCASSQSGGGTDTQYFGPGTRLTVL.

The rearrangement joins TRBV28 to TRBJ1-1; D is perhaps TRBD1 (5 bases). V lost 5 bases and J lost 11, with 15 bases in between. Germline V lookup: CDR1 MDHEN, CDR2 SYDVKM. The CDR3 is made up of 12 amino acids. The CDR3 here is CASSPPRVGAFF. The DNA for the CDR3 is TGTGCCAGCAGTCCCCCCAGGGTAGGGGCTTTCTTT. Drawing the rest from reference TRBV28 and TRBJ1-1, the complete variable domain is DVKVTQSSRYLVKRTGEKVFLECVQDMDHENMFWYRQDPGLGLRLIYFSYDVKMKEKGDIPEGYSVSREKKERFSLILESASTNQTSMYLCASSPPRVGAFFGQGTRLTVV.

The chain carries TRBV11-2 and TRBJ2-3, with TRBD2 identical over 11 bases. Germline loops: CDR1 SGHAT, CDR2 FQNNGV. V lost 1 base, J lost 7 bases, and 7 bases stayed unmatched. The CDR3 consists of 16 residues. CDR3 coding DNA: TGTGCCAGCAGCTTAGTAGCGGGAGGGCCTTCAAATACGCAGTATTTT. The encoded protein is CASSLVAGGPSNTQYF.

This chain uses TRBV18 with TRBJ1-1; TRBD1 might be the D (5 bases). This CDR3 contains 13 residues. Germline CDR1 reads KGHSH; CDR2 reads LQKENI. The V gene lost 2 bases and the J gene lost 2 bases, with 6 bases spanning the gap. CDR3: CASSPGGNTEAFF. CDR3 DNA: TGTGCCAGCTCACCAGGGGGAAACACTGAAGCTTTCTTT.

This chain joins TRBV6-5 and TRBJ2-1; D perhaps matches TRBD2 (6 bases). CDR3 size: 11 residues. The V end lost 2 bases, the J end lost 13 bases, and 9 bases lay between the germline ends. CDR1 MNHEY and CDR2 SVGAGI come from the germline V gene. Written as DNA, the CDR3 is TGTGCCAGCAGTTACGGGGGACTCCAGTTCTTC. Its protein is CASSYGGLQFF.

The chain has TRBV28 and TRBJ2-5; D might be TRBD1 (5 bases). Germline CDR1 is MDHEN and CDR2 is SYDVKM. V lost 3 bases to trimming and J lost 1 base, with 12 bases between them. This CDR3 comprises 15 residues. CDR3 sequence reads: CASSFLTETQETQYF. The CDR3 DNA is TGTGCCAGCAGTTTTCTGACAGAAACCCAAGAGACCCAGTACTTC.

The chain combines TRBV5-5 with TRBJ2-7, with 7 bases fitting TRBD1. The length of the CDR3 is 16 residues. Germline-derived CDR1 and CDR2 are SGHKS and YYEKEE (reference sequence). Trimming cost V 4 bases and J 3 bases; bases outside gene matches: 13. CDR3 DNA: TGTGCCAGCAGCACTTCCATGACAGGGTTGGTCTACGAGCAGTACTTC. Translated, it gives CASSTSMTGLVYEQYF.

J is TRBJ1-1 and V is TRBV27; D is unresolved. The CDR3 is made up of 13 amino acids. The V and J ends lost 5 bases and 9 bases respectively, with 16 bases between them. Per germline, CDR1 MNHEY and CDR2 SMNVEV (reference sequence). CDR3 sequence: CASSLAPGFKAFF. CDR3 coding DNA: TGTGCCAGCAGTCTCGCCCCGGGGTTCAAAGCTTTCTTT.

The genes are TRBV30 and TRBJ2-4; weak D call: TRBD2 (6 bases). There are 14 residues in the CDR3. CDR1 and CDR2 from the germline V gene are GTSNPN and SVGIG (reference sequence). The V end was cut by 5 bases, the J end by 7 bases, with 18 bases between. CDR3 sequence: CAWGDLAGNNIQYF. CDR3 nucleotides: TGTGCCTGGGGGGACTTGGCGGGAAATAACATTCAGTACTTC.

The chain recombines TRBV28 with TRBJ2-7; TRBD1 or TRBD2 may be the D gene (5 bases each). V lost 1 base and J 6 bases, leaving 16 bases between the germline ends. The length of the CDR3 is 15 residues. Germline V gene sequence: CDR1 MDHEN, CDR2 SYDVKM. The CDR3 nucleotides are TGTGCCAGCAGTTTATCAGGGACCCAGCACGGCGAGCAGTACTTC. This translates into CASSLSGTQHGEQYF.

A few counts support this clone. The chain has TRBV6-6 and TRBJ1-2; TRBD1 is a possible D gene (6 bases). This CDR3 has 14 residues. Germline V lookup: CDR1 MNHNY, CDR2 SVGAGI (reference sequence). The germline V and J ends were trimmed by 2 bases and 5 bases, with 12 bases remaining between them. The DNA of the CDR3 is TGTGCCAGCAGTTACACAGGGATCGGTTATGGCTACACCTTC. Translation: CASSYTGIGYGYTF.

This rearrangement joins TRBV7-9 to TRBJ2-7; 8 bases are shared with TRBD2. Trimming at V came to 8 bases and at J to 1 base, leaving 4 bases not matched to a gene. Germline loops: CDR1 SEHNR, CDR2 FQNEAQ (reference sequence). The CDR3 spans 13 residues. The DNA for the CDR3 is TGTGCCAGCGAGCGGGAGAGTTCCTACGAGCAGTACTTC. This translates into CASERESSYEQYF.

J is TRBJ2-7 and V is TRBV5-5; D might be TRBD1 or TRBD2, each matching 6 bases. Germline V gene data show CDR1 as SGHKS and CDR2 as YYEKEE (reference sequence). The CDR3 totals 12 residues. Trimming left V 2 bases short and J 7 bases short, with 10 bases between. DNA for the CDR3: TGTGCCAGCAGCTTACGAGGGGGGGAGCAGTACTTC. Its translation is CASSLRGGEQYF.

The V gene is TRBV2, the J gene TRBJ2-6, with 7 bases fitting TRBD2. V gave up 6 bases and J gave up 1 base; unmatched junction bases: 9. CDR3 length: 17 amino acids. Germline V gene lookup returns CDR1 SNHLY and CDR2 FYNNEI. The CDR3 reads CASRTLARPSGANVLTF. The DNA for the CDR3 is TGTGCCAGCAGGACACTAGCGAGACCTTCTGGGGCCAACGTCCTGACTTTC.

V gene TRBV29-1 combines with J gene TRBJ1-2; D is possibly TRBD1 (5 bases). In germline, CDR1 is SQVTM, CDR2 ANQGSEA. Trimming took off 6 bases at V and 0 bases at J, with 17 bases between the two ends. The CDR3 has 15 amino acids. The CDR3 is CSVRLRDGPNYGYTF. The CDR3 DNA is TGCAGCGTGCGCCTTCGGGACGGCCCTAACTATGGCTACACCTTC.

This clone was seen more than once but under ten times. V is TRBV18 and J is TRBJ1-1; D ambiguous. Germline values: CDR1 KGHSH, CDR2 LQKENI. V was shortened by 2 bases and J by 1 base, with 5 bases between the two germline ends. The CDR3 has 13 amino acids. The CDR3 spells CASSPGRNTEAFF. The CDR3 region has the DNA TGTGCCAGCTCACCAGGGCGGAACACTGAAGCTTTCTTT.

This chain links TRBV11-2 with TRBJ2-7; D ambiguous. Per the germline V gene, CDR1 is SGHAT and CDR2 is FQNNGV. The CDR3 is made up of 12 amino acids. The V and J ends lost 5 bases and 5 bases respectively, with 10 bases between them. The CDR3 spells CASSVVDNEQYF. CDR3 nucleotides: TGTGCCAGCAGCGTGGTAGATAACGAGCAGTACTTC.

The V gene is TRBV9, the J gene TRBJ2-2, with D possibly matching TRBD2 (5 bases). Per germline, CDR1 SGDLS and CDR2 YYNGEE. V lost 3 bases, J lost 0 bases, and 21 bases lay in between. This CDR3 spans 19 amino acids. DNA for the CDR3: TGTGCCAGCAGCGCCCCCACTAGTGAGGCTAATTCGAACACCGGGGAGCTGTTTTTT. Translated: CASSAPTSEANSNTGELFF. Drawing the rest from reference TRBV9 and TRBJ2-2, the complete variable domain is DSGVTQTPKHLITATGQRVTLRCSPRSGDLSVYWYQQSLDQGLQFLIQYYNGEERAKGNILERFSAQQFPDLHSELNLSSLELGDSALYFCASSAPTSEANSNTGELFFGEGSRLTVL.

This chain connects TRBV19 to TRBJ2-1; possibly TRBD1 or TRBD2 for D (6 bases each). The germline CDR1 and CDR2 sequences are LNHDA and SQIVND (reference sequence). V lost 10 bases, J lost 9 bases, and 19 bases lay in between. The CDR3 spans 13 residues. CDR3 DNA: TGTGCCATTGGGGGGCGGGGCACCGTTGAGCAGTTCTTC. Protein sequence: CAIGGRGTVEQFF.